This note documents a single T cell receptor beta chain sequence. Germline V gives CDR1 PRHDT, CDR2 FYEKMQ (reference sequence). The CDR3 spans 22 residues. Unmatched junction bases numbered 26, after V lost 5 bases and J lost 5 bases. Terminally differentiated effector memory CD45RA+ cells were excluded by CCR7 positive selection of CD45RO-negative cells. These data come from a study of shared clonotypes between healthy human individuals. The repertoire was sequenced with immunoSEQ multiplex PCR; TCRdb's copy has only in-frame clones and lacks some. This sample yields 550,000 to 650,000 clones, of which 95% to 97% are seen a single time; 0.11% belongs to the top ten.

Sequencing was carried out using naive CD8+ T cells sorted from blood. The rearrangement joins TRBV13 to TRBJ2-1; 11 positions match TRBD2. The TCR originated in a woman in her 30s in good health. In DNA form, the CDR3 reads TGTGCCAGCAGCACGGGACAGGTTAGCGGGAGGGCCACACGTCCGACCCACAATGAGCAGTTCTTC. Protein sequence: CASSTGQVSGRATRPTHNEQFF.